The 24 T cell receptor beta chains below all came from one sample that was sequenced in a study of shared clonotypes between healthy human individuals. Libraries were prepared by immunoSEQ multiplex PCR; TCRdb keeps only in-frame clonotypes and omits some of them. The table shows under 2,000,000 clones, with about 94% occurring only once. The naive CD8 population came from CD45RO-negative cells selected for CCR7, without terminally differentiated effector memory CD45RA+ cells. The sample was naive CD8+ T cells sorted from blood. These receptors were obtained from a man aged 18 to 29 in good health.

The rearrangement links TRBV6-1 to TRBJ2-7; D gene unclear. The CDR3 covers 13 residues. V lost 6 bases and J lost 3, with 12 bases in between. In germline, CDR1 is MNHNS, CDR2 SASEGT. The CDR3 loop reads CASSSKMRYEQYF. CDR3 nucleotides: TGTGCCAGCAGCTCAAAAATGCGCTACGAGCAGTACTTC.

V is TRBV27 and J is TRBJ1-5; D remains ambiguous. V lost 5 bases to trimming and J lost 2 bases, with 10 bases between them. Germline V gene lookup returns CDR1 MNHEY and CDR2 SMNVEV (reference sequence). The length of the CDR3 is 14 residues. CDR3 protein: CASSPRDGNQPQHF. For the CDR3, the DNA is TGTGCCAGCAGTCCCCGCGACGGCAATCAGCCCCAGCATTTT.

The rearrangement uses TRBV7-9 and TRBJ2-7; 9 bases agree with TRBD1. Germline V CDR1 and CDR2: SEHNR, FQNEAQ (reference sequence). J gave up 4 bases and V 5 bases, and 15 bases lay outside the gene matches. The CDR3 runs 17 residues. This CDR3 is CASSPRDRVPWGYEQYF. The CDR3 DNA reads as TGTGCCAGCAGCCCCCGGGACAGGGTTCCTTGGGGTTACGAGCAGTACTTC.

To note about this clone: One end of the junction fails to match germline, which may point to a read error. This chain connects TRBV10-3 to TRBJ2-1; D gene uncertain. Germline CDR1 ENHRY, CDR2 SYGVKD. CDR3 size: 11 residues. Here the CDR3 DNA reads TGCCTGGCTGGAGACGGCAATGAGCAGTTCTTC. It yields the protein CLAGDGNEQFF.

The V call is TRBV13, the J call TRBJ2-7; 8 positions agree with TRBD1. Per germline, CDR1 PRHDT and CDR2 FYEKMQ (reference sequence). The CDR3 covers 15 residues. J was trimmed by 5 bases and V by 4 bases; bases with no gene match: 10. CDR3 in amino acids: CASSSPGQGANEQYF. The CDR3 DNA follows: TGTGCCAGCAGCTCCCCCGGACAGGGCGCCAACGAGCAGTACTTC.

V is TRBV7-9 and J is TRBJ1-2, with a weak D call TRBD1 (6 bases). This CDR3 contains 15 residues. Germline V CDR1 and CDR2: SEHNR, FQNEAQ (reference sequence). V was shortened by 2 bases and J by 6 bases, with 16 bases between the two germline ends. CDR3 in amino acids: CASSLRQGIGDGYTF. CDR3 coding DNA: TGTGCCAGCAGCTTACGGCAGGGGATTGGTGATGGCTACACCTTC. The variable domain in full, with the rest retrieved from reference TRBV7-9 and TRBJ1-2, is DTGVSQNPRHKITKRGQNVTFRCDPISEHNRLYWYRQTLGQGPEFLTYFQNEAQLEKSRLLSDRFSAERPKGSFSTLEIQRTEQGDSAMYLCASSLRQGIGDGYTFGSGTRLTVV.

V usage is TRBV27 and J usage is TRBJ1-1; TRBD1 matches 7 bases. The CDR3 extends over 16 amino acids. Losses at the gene ends were 0 bases for V and 4 bases for J; bases not matched to a gene: 8. Germline CDR1 MNHEY, CDR2 SMNVEV (reference sequence). The CDR3 is CASSLSITGVGTEAFF. CDR3 bases: TGTGCCAGCAGTTTATCGATCACAGGGGTAGGCACTGAAGCTTTCTTT.

This chain uses TRBV11-2 with TRBJ1-2; D is perhaps TRBD1 (6 bases). The CDR3 is 14 amino acids. CDR1 and CDR2 (germline): SGHAT, FQNNGV. Trimming took off 2 bases at V and 4 bases at J, with 11 bases between the two ends. CDR3 residues: CASSLRGATYGYTF. The CDR3 DNA reads as TGTGCCAGCAGCTTAAGGGGGGCGACCTATGGCTACACCTTC.

This clone showed up just once. The chain carries TRBV15 and TRBJ2-7; the D gene is possibly TRBD1 (6 bases). CDR3 length: 16 amino acids. CDR1 and CDR2 from the germline V gene are LNHNV and YYDKDF (reference sequence). Trimming took off 5 bases at V and 2 bases at J, with 19 bases between the two ends. The DNA of the CDR3 is TGTGCCACCAGCTCGACGCGATTACAGGGAACCTACGAGCAGTACTTC. Amino acids: CATSSTRLQGTYEQYF. The full variable domain, in which reference TRBV15 and TRBJ2-7 provide the parts outside the CDR3, is DAMVIQNPRYQVTQFGKPVTLSCSQTLNHNVMYWYQQKSSQAPKLLFHYYDKDFNNEADTPDNFQSRRPNTSFCFLDIRSPGLGDTAMYLCATSSTRLQGTYEQYFGPGTRLTVT.

V is TRBV16 and J is TRBJ1-2; a possible D gene is TRBD1 (5 bases). The V and J ends lost 5 bases and 0 bases respectively, with 13 bases between them. The CDR3 is made up of 15 amino acids. CDR1 and CDR2 (germline): KGHSY, FQNENV. The CDR3 loop is CASSYIPGANYGYTF. The CDR3 nucleotides are TGTGCCAGCAGCTACATCCCGGGGGCTAACTATGGCTACACCTTC.

This chain links TRBV7-9 with TRBJ2-7, with 11 nucleotides matching TRBD1. The junction had 7 bases not matched to a gene; V was cut back by 4 bases and J by 2 bases. CDR3 size: 16 residues. Germline CDR1 SEHNR, CDR2 FQNEAQ (reference sequence). CDR3 nucleotide sequence: TGTGCCAGCAGCTCCGGGACAGGGGGAAATCCCTACGAGCAGTACTTC. This gives the protein CASSSGTGGNPYEQYF. The variable domain in full, with the rest retrieved from reference TRBV7-9 and TRBJ2-7, is DTGVSQNPRHKITKRGQNVTFRCDPISEHNRLYWYRQTLGQGPEFLTYFQNEAQLEKSRLLSDRFSAERPKGSFSTLEIQRTEQGDSAMYLCASSSGTGGNPYEQYFGPGTRLTVT.

The genes are TRBV11-2 and TRBJ2-1, with 8 bases identical to TRBD2. CDR3 length: 15 amino acids. J gave up 10 bases and V 4 bases, and 12 bases lay outside the gene matches. CDR1 and CDR2 (germline): SGHAT, FQNNGV. The CDR3 sequence is CASSSSSGLIIEQFF. The CDR3 DNA sequence: TGTGCCAGCAGCTCCTCTAGCGGGTTGATCATCGAGCAGTTCTTC.

The CDR3 DNA reads TGTGCCAGCAGCCAGCAGGCTAACTATGGCTACACCTTC. Translated: CASSQQANYGYTF. The chain uses TRBV2 and TRBJ1-2; no clear D gene. The CDR3 consists of 13 residues. Germline V gene sequence: CDR1 SNHLY, CDR2 FYNNEI. V lost 6 bases and J lost 0, with 8 bases in between.

This CDR3 is CASSPWTGGPREQYF. CDR3 DNA: TGTGCCAGCAGCCCCTGGACGGGGGGGCCCCGTGAGCAGTACTTC. V usage is TRBV5-4 and J usage is TRBJ2-7, with 8 bases lining up with TRBD2. Looked up from germline, CDR1 is SGHNT and CDR2 is YYREEE (reference sequence). The CDR3 sequence is 15 residues long. The junction had 13 bases not matched to a gene; V was cut back by 4 bases and J by 7 bases.

For the CDR3, the DNA is TGTGCCAGCAGCTTAGGGGGCGGTTCTGGCTATGGCTACACCTTC. Encoded protein: CASSLGGGSGYGYTF. This chain links TRBV7-9 with TRBJ1-2; D possibly corresponds to TRBD1 (5 bases). V dropped 1 base and J dropped 4 bases, with 13 bases sitting between them. CDR1 is SEHNR and CDR2 is FQNEAQ in the germline V gene (reference sequence). This CDR3 comprises 15 residues.

This clone was recorded once. This chain connects TRBV7-8 to TRBJ1-3, with TRBD1 as a possible D gene (5 bases). The CDR3 runs to 16 residues. The germline V gene has CDR1 SGHVS and CDR2 FQNEAQ. The V end was cut by 5 bases, the J end by 0 bases, with 14 bases between. In DNA form, the CDR3 reads TGTGCCAGCAGCGGGGACGGAATCCGCTCTGGAAACACCATATATTTT. It specifies CASSGDGIRSGNTIYF.

This chain connects TRBV4-3 to TRBJ2-7; 7 nucleotides align to TRBD2. CDR3 length equals 13 residues. The germline CDR1 and CDR2 sequences are LGHNA and YSLEER. Trimming cost V 1 base and J 7 bases; bases outside gene matches: 4. The CDR3 DNA reads TGCGCCAGCAGCCAAGCACCAGCGGGAGAGCAGTACTTC. Translation gives CASSQAPAGEQYF.

This chain links TRBV28 with TRBJ2-3, with 10 bases aligning to TRBD2. V dropped 3 bases and J dropped 2; count of bases not matched to a gene: 8. CDR1 is MDHEN and CDR2 is SYDVKM in the germline V gene. The CDR3 has 17 residues. The CDR3 coding sequence is TGTGCCAGCAGTTTCTCGCTGGGACTAGCGACCACAGATACGCAGTATTTT. Amino acids: CASSFSLGLATTDTQYF.

The chain links TRBV4-1 to TRBJ2-7; D might be TRBD1 or TRBD2, each matching 5 bases. CDR3 size: 13 residues. Trimming cost V 8 bases and J 0 bases, with 11 bases left between them. Germline V gives CDR1 MGHRA, CDR2 YSYEKL. In nucleotides, the CDR3 is TGCGCCAGCGGGACGGGTCCCTCCTACGAGCAGTACTTC. Translated: CASGTGPSYEQYF.

The chain combines TRBV9 with TRBJ2-2; 8 bases match TRBD1. Germline V gene lookup returns CDR1 SGDLS and CDR2 YYNGEE. V trimming: 0 bases; J trimming: 4 bases; junction bases outside the gene matches: 17. The CDR3 has 20 residues. The CDR3 here is CASSVEDGTGPPPITGELFF. CDR3 nucleotides: TGTGCCAGCAGCGTAGAGGACGGGACAGGACCCCCTCCAATCACCGGGGAGCTGTTTTTT. The whole variable domain, filled in from reference TRBV9 and TRBJ2-2, reads DSGVTQTPKHLITATGQRVTLRCSPRSGDLSVYWYQQSLDQGLQFLIQYYNGEERAKGNILERFSAQQFPDLHSELNLSSLELGDSALYFCASSVEDGTGPPPITGELFFGEGSRLTVL.

The chain links TRBV5-4 to TRBJ2-1; 14 bases agree with TRBD2. Per the germline V gene, CDR1 is SGHNT and CDR2 is YYREEE (reference sequence). The CDR3 is 13 residues long. The ends lost 4 bases at V and 15 bases at J; junction bases unmatched: 6. DNA of the CDR3: TGTGCCAGCAGCCCGGGACTAGCGGGAGAACGGTTCTTC. Translation: CASSPGLAGERFF.

This chain connects TRBV5-4 to TRBJ1-1; D remains unclear. Germline CDR1 SGHNT, CDR2 YYREEE (reference sequence). CDR3 size: 15 residues. Trimming shortened V by 4 bases and J by 1 base, and 14 bases separated the two germline ends. The CDR3 sequence: CASSIPGPGNTEAFF. CDR3 bases: TGTGCCAGCAGCATACCCGGGCCAGGGAACACTGAAGCTTTCTTT.

This sequence joins TRBV7-9 and TRBJ2-7; tentative D call: TRBD1 (6 bases). The CDR3 runs to 17 residues. Germline loops: CDR1 SEHNR, CDR2 FQNEAQ (reference sequence). Trimming left V 5 bases short and J 4 bases short, with 24 bases between. CDR3 DNA sequence: TGTGCCAGCAGCCCTAGACTCTTCCCCGGGACACAGTACGAGCAGTACTTC. Translated: CASSPRLFPGTQYEQYF.

V and J are TRBV29-1 and TRBJ1-2; D unclear. The CDR3 runs 10 residues. V gave up 7 bases and J gave up 8 bases, with 11 bases separating them. CDR1 and CDR2 (germline): SQVTM, ANQGSEA. The CDR3: CSAYEVGYTF. CDR3 nucleotides: TGCAGCGCCTATGAGGTCGGCTACACCTTC.